Given below is one T cell receptor (beta chain) in context. Running of the v3.0 immunoSEQ assay took place at survey level. TCRdb's copy holds only in-frame clones and misses some; the assay was immunoSEQ multiplex PCR. The table shows roughly 18,000 clones, with 85% to 90% occurring only once. These data come from a study of long-term antiretroviral therapy in people with HIV. Among participants with HIV, every one received treatment in the United States. CDR1 and CDR2 from the germline V gene are SGHDT and YYEEEE. Trimming at V came to 2 bases and at J to 2 bases, leaving 4 bases not matched to a gene. This CDR3 has 16 amino acids.

The source is a middle-aged man with HIV. The chain uses TRBV5-6 and TRBJ2-1, with 10 bases fitting TRBD1. The sequences come from unsorted PBMCs, collected 4.2 years after starting antiretroviral therapy. The CDR3 DNA reads TGTGCCAGCAGCTTAGGAGGACAGGGGGCCTACAATGAGCAGTTCTTC. This codes for CASSLGGQGAYNEQFF.